This TCR beta chain was identified during a study of T cell responses to AZD1222 COVID-19 vaccine. The study's findings and limits: Donors were chiefly white British, with a greater number of females, and clonal diversity was perhaps underestimated. Baseline serostatus was positive in only a handful of AZD1222 recipients.

TCRdb's table, derived via immunoSEQ multiplex PCR, lists solely in-frame clones and lacks some. The table lists 100,000 to 150,000 clones, around 90% of them singletons. This CDR3 is 14 amino acids long. Trimming left V 1 base short and J 1 base short, with 7 bases between. Germline lookup yields CDR1 SGHTA and CDR2 FQGTGA. Concerning this clone itself: Its antigen is unknown.

The chain carries TRBV7-3 and TRBJ1-1; D call uncertain. This receptor was identified in an adult in good health. The material sequenced was peripheral blood, taken on day 0 of AZD1222 vaccination. The CDR3 is CASSLNPGNTEAFF. In nucleotides, the CDR3 is TGTGCCAGCAGCTTAAATCCGGGGAACACTGAAGCTTTCTTT.